These 18 T cell receptor beta chains were sequenced from one sample in a study of cytomegalovirus exposure and HLA in healthy donors. Method: immunoSEQ multiplex PCR; TCRdb's copy keeps in-frame clones and lacks some. The top ten clones hold around 3.2% of a sample with roughly 65,000 clones, about 89% of them seen once. Sequencing input: PBMCs. All receptors come from a man aged 18 to 30 in good health and CMV-seronegative.

The CDR3 nucleotides read TGTGCCAGCAGTTTATTGGCTCTACAGGGCAAAGATACGCAGTATTTT. Its protein is CASSLLALQGKDTQYF. The gene calls are TRBV28 and TRBJ2-3, with a weak D call TRBD1 (6 bases). The CDR3 consists of 16 residues. From germline, CDR1 is MDHEN and CDR2 SYDVKM. Trimming removed 1 base at V and 5 bases at J, with 16 bases between.

This clone was seen a few times. The J gene is TRBJ1-2, the V gene TRBV7-2; D is perhaps TRBD1 (6 bases). This CDR3 has 17 residues. Germline CDR1 SGHTA, CDR2 FQGNSA. The germline V and J ends were trimmed by 5 bases and 4 bases, with 23 bases remaining between them. Here the CDR3 reads CASSLGGTGPALYGYTF. For the CDR3, the DNA is TGTGCCAGCAGCCTGGGTGGAACAGGGCCGGCCCTCTATGGCTACACCTTC. Together with reference TRBV7-2 and TRBJ1-2, the CDR3 gives the full variable domain: GAGVSQSPSNKVTEKGKDVELRCDPISGHTALYWYRQSLGQGLEFLIYFQGNSAPDKSGLPSDRFSAERTGGSVSTLTIQRTQQEDSAVYLCASSLGGTGPALYGYTFGSGTRLTVV.

The chain links TRBV7-3 to TRBJ2-7, with 10 bases fitting TRBD2. The CDR3 loop spans 15 amino acids. Germline V gene sequence: CDR1 SGHTA, CDR2 FQGTGA. V was clipped by 2 bases and J by 4 bases; unmatched bases: 5. CDR3 in DNA: TGTGCCAGCAGCTTAGCGGGGACTAGCGTATACGAGCAGTACTTC. It encodes CASSLAGTSVYEQYF.

The chain employs TRBV5-5 and TRBJ1-1; a possible D gene is TRBD1 (6 bases). The ends were cut back, 0 bases at V and 7 bases at J, with 7 bases in the middle. This CDR3 region has 12 residues. Germline values: CDR1 SGHKS, CDR2 YYEKEE (reference sequence). Written as DNA, the CDR3 is TGTGCCAGCAGCTTGGGGACAGTTGAAGCTTTCTTT. Translation: CASSLGTVEAFF.

The V call is TRBV4-2, the J call TRBJ1-1; TRBD1 is a possible D gene (5 bases). The germline V gene has CDR1 LGHNA and CDR2 YNFKEQ. This CDR3 region has 18 residues. V lost 1 base to trimming and J lost 0 bases, with 18 bases between them. CDR3 protein: CASSQVGREGRLNTEAFF. CDR3 sequence (DNA): TGTGCCAGCAGCCAAGTGGGCAGGGAAGGGAGGCTGAACACTGAAGCTTTCTTT.

The chain recombines TRBV2 with TRBJ2-3; weak D call: TRBD2 (5 bases). Trimming took off 1 base at V and 0 bases at J, with 8 bases between the two ends. The CDR3 consists of 15 residues. The V gene's germline CDR1 is SNHLY and CDR2 FYNNEI. The CDR3 protein is CASSEGLPSTDTQYF. As DNA, the CDR3 is TGTGCCAGCAGTGAAGGACTACCAAGCACAGATACGCAGTATTTT.

The chain couples TRBV2 to TRBJ2-7; D is ambiguous. Germline V gives CDR1 SNHLY, CDR2 FYNNEI. Trimming shortened V by 2 bases and J by 0 bases, and 11 bases separated the two germline ends. The CDR3 totals 15 residues. The CDR3 reads CASSEFSSGSYEQYF. The CDR3 bases are TGTGCCAGCAGTGAATTTTCGTCCGGCTCCTACGAGCAGTACTTC.

V and J are TRBV6-1 and TRBJ2-7; perhaps TRBD2 as D (6 bases). Germline V gene sequence: CDR1 MNHNS, CDR2 SASEGT. The V end was cut by 10 bases, the J end by 4 bases, with 17 bases between. This CDR3 has 13 residues. The CDR3 DNA reads as TGTGCCATCAAGGGAAGCGGAGGGTACGAGCAGTACTTC. Amino acid sequence: CAIKGSGGYEQYF.

J is TRBJ2-7 and V is TRBV6-5; 11 positions agree with TRBD2. J gave up 5 bases and V 2 bases, and 8 bases lay outside the gene matches. In germline, CDR1 is MNHEY, CDR2 SVGAGI. The CDR3 is made up of 16 amino acids. The CDR3 sequence: CASSYEETSGIDEQYF. The CDR3 nucleotides read TGTGCCAGCAGTTACGAGGAGACTAGCGGGATCGACGAGCAGTACTTC.

V gene TRBV6-6 combines with J gene TRBJ1-5, with D perhaps matching TRBD1 (6 bases). The CDR3 is 16 residues long. The germline gives CDR1 MNHNY, CDR2 SVGAGI (reference sequence). Trimming took 6 bases from V and 3 from J, leaving 18 bases between them. The CDR3, as DNA: TGTGCCAGCAGGGGGGACGGGGGGACATACAATCAGCCCCAGCATTTT. Translating gives CASRGDGGTYNQPQHF.

The chain joins TRBV7-2 to TRBJ2-2, with unresolved D. The germline V gene has CDR1 SGHTA and CDR2 FQGNSA. CDR3 size: 11 residues. Trimming took 5 bases from V and 10 from J, leaving 8 bases between them. In DNA form, the CDR3 reads TGTGCCAGCAGCCTAGACTCGGAGCTGTTTTTT. Translated, it gives CASSLDSELFF.

V gene TRBV5-4 combines with J gene TRBJ1-1; possible D gene TRBD1, 6 bases. Germline CDR1 and CDR2: SGHNT and YYREEE (reference sequence). This CDR3 comprises 15 residues. The V and J ends lost 3 bases and 1 base respectively, with 13 bases between them. CDR3 residues: CASSWGTTGNTEAFF. The DNA for the CDR3 is TGTGCCAGCAGCTGGGGCACGACAGGGAACACTGAAGCTTTCTTT.

The chain uses TRBV5-8 and TRBJ2-1; D is undetermined. From germline, CDR1 is SGHTS and CDR2 YDEGEE. The CDR3 extends over 15 amino acids. V was cut by 5 bases and J by 2 bases, with 14 bases left in between. This CDR3 reads CASRFSTGAYNEQFF. CDR3 coding DNA: TGTGCCAGCAGATTTTCGACTGGAGCCTACAATGAGCAGTTCTTC.

The chain has TRBV27 and TRBJ2-7, with 7 bases lining up with TRBD1. The CDR3 extends over 15 amino acids. Trimming took 4 bases from V and 1 from J; bases not matched to a gene: 7. Germline V gene data show CDR1 as MNHEY and CDR2 as SMNVEV (reference sequence). The DNA of the CDR3 is TGTGCCAGCAGTTATCTAGGACAGGTTTCCTACGAGCAGTACTTC. Protein sequence: CASSYLGQVSYEQYF.

V gene TRBV7-9 combines with J gene TRBJ2-1; 7 bases line up with TRBD2. The J segment lost 6 bases and the V segment lost 4 bases, leaving 6 bases of the junction unmatched. Germline-derived CDR1 and CDR2 are SEHNR and FQNEAQ (reference sequence). The CDR3 consists of 14 residues. CDR3 protein: CASSWEGRVNEQFF. CDR3 sequence (DNA): TGTGCCAGCAGCTGGGAGGGCCGTGTCAATGAGCAGTTCTTC.

The CDR3 DNA is TGTGCCAGCTCACCACAGCGGAGTAACTATGGCTACACCTTC. Residues: CASSPQRSNYGYTF. The chain couples TRBV18 to TRBJ1-2; no reliable D call. The CDR3 is 14 amino acids. Germline values: CDR1 KGHSH, CDR2 LQKENI. Trimming shortened V by 1 base and J by 1 base, and 7 bases separated the two germline ends.

The chain uses TRBV5-1 and TRBJ2-1; 13 bases are shared with TRBD2. The V segment lost 4 bases and the J segment 7 bases; nucleotides outside the gene matches: 5. The CDR3 extends over 15 amino acids. CDR1 is SGHRS and CDR2 is YFSETQ in the germline V gene. In DNA, the CDR3 is TGCGCCAGCAGCGGCTGGACTAGCGGGAGTAATGAGCAGTTCTTC. It translates to CASSGWTSGSNEQFF.

This CDR3 is CASSLSVLAGTSDTQYF. The CDR3 nucleotides read TGTGCCAGCAGCTTGAGTGTTCTAGCGGGAACATCAGATACGCAGTATTTT. The V and J genes are TRBV5-6 and TRBJ2-3; 9 positions match TRBD2. Germline-derived CDR1 and CDR2 are SGHDT and YYEEEE. This CDR3 is built from 17 residues. The trim removed 1 base at V and 4 bases at J, leaving 10 bases unmatched.